The sequence of this TCR beta chain was determined in a study of control samples from healthy donors and cancer patients. Produced via immunoSEQ multiplex PCR; TCRdb's table is partial and in-frame only. The data show roughly 120,000 clones, about nine tenths seen once. Trimming removed 3 bases from V and 4 bases from J; junction bases left unmatched: 3. Germline-derived CDR1 and CDR2 are KGHDR and SFDVKD. This CDR3 contains 14 residues. Sequencing was performed on blood. This TCR came from a woman aged 18-29 years in good health. The chain carries TRBV24-1 and TRBJ2-7; 9 bases agree with TRBD1. The CDR3 region is CATSDPGQGYEQYF. The CDR3 DNA sequence: TGTGCCACCAGTGATCCGGGACAGGGATACGAGCAGTACTTC.